This T cell receptor (beta chain) was sequenced during a study of T cell repertoires in cytomegalovirus infection. Study-wide context: Peptides in the study included HLA-C-restricted and HLA-B-restricted CMV epitopes. Indications of both CMV infection and matching HLA type were provided by public TCR beta signatures.

Via MiXCR, TCRdb re-called the reads, giving one row per CDR3 protein. This sample has around 430,000 distinct CDR3 sequences, with about 44% found just once. Germline CDR1 is MNHEY and CDR2 is SVGAGI. V was clipped by 1 base and J by 4 bases; unmatched bases: 5. The CDR3 loop spans 15 amino acids. Turning to this clonotype: The target antigen is unknown.

Study results and limitations: HLA-C-restricted, CMV-specific TCR beta clonotypes were dominant ex vivo.

Sequences were derived from cultured PBMCs, sampled from culture after CMV antigen stimulation. The sequence came from a human donor in good health (CMV status not recorded). Some clones in this sample may be carry-over from other donors' samples. This chain uses TRBV6-5 with TRBJ1-1; the match to TRBD1 covers 8 bases. The CDR3 reads CASSYLQGVVTEAFF. The CDR3 region has the DNA TGTGCCAGCAGTTACTTACAGGGGGTGGTCACTGAAGCTTTCTTT.